This TCR beta chain was captured in a study of blood T cells in healthy people across ages. Study-wide findings and caveats: Versus aged donors, long-lived donors had higher diversity and more naive CD4+ cells. Per million T cells, TCR beta diversity dropped about linearly as age rose. Using unsorted PBMCs precluded a conclusive naive versus antigen-experienced comparison.

This CDR3 is built from 15 residues. Germline loops: CDR1 SGHAT, CDR2 FQNNGV. The V segment lost 5 bases and the J segment 9 bases; nucleotides outside the gene matches: 12. Each of the donors had 8 to 10 milliliters of peripheral blood drawn into EDTA-treated Vacutainer tubes. A word on this clonotype: Antigen specificity is unknown.

Together with a sample-barcoded 5' primer, a J-beta primer mix was included in a second PCR lasting about 6 to 11 cycles. TCRdb re-called the 5' RACE reads through MiXCR, storing one row per CDR3 protein. The table has approximately 770,000 distinct CDR3 sequences, about three fifths seen once. The sequencing sample was made of blood. This sequence was found in a man younger than 45 in good health. The gene calls are TRBV11-2 and TRBJ2-3; TRBD1 matches 9 bases. CDR3 loop: CASSPRDRVGGTQYF. In DNA form, the CDR3 reads TGTGCCAGCAGCCCCAGGGACAGGGTAGGCGGGACGCAGTATTTT.